Here is one T cell receptor (beta chain) with its context. Its antigen remains unidentified. Base qualities were left out, and no much larger clone turns up one base away. The donors were healthy, HIV-negative adults who had no recently reported acute infections or vaccinations. Only Caucasian adults living in Nashville, Tennessee, USA were represented among the donors. CD4+ T cells were enriched by magnetic negative selection; naive cells were then positively selected on CD45RA, and the negative fraction formed the memory subset. After blood collection by leukapheresis, PBMCs were isolated using Ficoll-Histopaque density gradient centrifugation and then cryopreserved in the vapor phase of liquid nitrogen. Purity and quantity of every magnetically sorted T cell population were checked by analytical flow cytometry. Each sorted fraction had its genomic DNA isolated and then quantified by UV absorbance on a Nanodrop 2000c.

These data come from a study of shared clonotypes between healthy human individuals (dated by TCRdb to 2019 to 2021). About the investigation overall: The cohort included three men and a couple of women between 18 and 49 years of age. Per donor, leukapheresis produced somewhere between about 0.8 and 9 billion PBMCs. For each donor, CD4 naive and CD4 memory were each run on three plates, CD8 naive on two plates, and CD8 memory on one plate. To estimate repertoire size and how much clonotypes are shared between individuals, the study performed deep sequencing of blood TCR repertoires from a few healthy adults. To increase sequencing depth and limit assay-specific biases, TCR repertoire library preparation and sequencing were carried out by different laboratories using diverse techniques.

What the authors observed across the whole study: About 5% of naive CD4, around 3.5% of naive CD8, about 2.1% of memory CD4, and around 0.4% of memory CD8 clonotypes were shared across a few donors. Higher generation probabilities were observed for clonotypes shared by all four sorted-subset donors than for non-shared clonotypes. Rarefaction of sorted-subset datasets indicated incomplete sequencing despite the large sequencing depth. Sampling was restricted to blood, and TCR repertoires in tissue are likely to differ from TCR repertoires in blood. Because the study included a small number of donors, the genetic and exposure-history diversity represented was limited. Pairwise subsampling led to the expectation that sequencing depth would affect the degree of clonotype sharing among donors. Larger estimated clonotype richness was generally found for naive subsets than for memory subsets.

TCR CDR3 regions were amplified from genomic DNA by multiplex PCR using the deep immunoSEQ assay. Extracted genomic DNA from each cell subset was distributed evenly across all wells of several immunoSEQ 96-well plates, and each plate was treated as a replicate. For sorted subsets, approximately 200 ng of genomic DNA, equivalent to some 33,000 T cell genomes, went into each replicate PCR. Purified libraries were measured with a Qubit 3.0 fluorometer, size-checked on a Bioanalyzer 2100, and measured again with the KAPA Library Quantification kit. Each immunoSEQ 96-well plate was sequenced on its own single-read 150-cycle Illumina NextSeq 550 flow cell. Processing in the source paper ran as follows. Because the immunoSEQ output included only junctional sequences and no quality scores, the filtering could not be the same as the filtering used for full-length reads. Sequences were annotated with PyIR, a Python wrapper for IgBLAST v1.9, and V/J genes and CDR3 were assigned using IMGT germline references. Reads were removed for weak V/J assignments (E-value above 1e-6), missing CDR3, stop codons, out-of-frame junctions, or ambiguous translated residues. V3J clonotypes were defined as sequences sharing an identical inferred V gene, J gene, and CDR3 amino acid sequence. To compute the percentage overlap between repertoires, the number of shared unique clonotypes was divided by the size of the smaller repertoire. Repertoire richness was assessed with RTK rarefaction, the Chao1 estimator, and Recon v2.1 estimates of unobserved clonotypes. For all TCRbeta clonotypes obtained by the gDNA method from several donors, generation probabilities were computed with OLGA. Here the immuneACCESS table is served through TCRdb, limited to in-frame sequences with V and J called. Missing clones are a known gap in these copies; in checked studies unresolved V genes cover under half, and the rest lacks a known reason. V and J calls plus clone size are reproduced from that table; the DNA served to infer D and trimming. The sample yields under 1,100,000 clones; about 76% were counted once. The ten largest clones represent approximately 1.5% of the sample.

Spanning cysteine to phenylalanine, the CDR3 consists of 19 amino acids. Here the CDR3 DNA is all that survives: 57 bases in frame from base 1. V gives up 1 base and J gives up 2 bases, and the segment between their germline ends measures 23 bases. The germline V gene encodes CDR1 SGHAT and CDR2 FQNNGV. The clonotype originates from a man aged 18 to 29 in good health. Sequencing input: memory CD4+ T cells sorted from blood. The cell subset or site label, read with the paper, signifies: CD45RA-negative fraction. The receptor chain draws on TRBV11-2 and TRBJ1-2, with the D gene uncertain. In nucleotide form, the sequence is TGTGCCAGCAGCTTAGGGGCCGTAGGGCTCGACGGAGGGAACTATGGCTACACCTTC. It translates as CASSLGAVGLDGGNYGYTF.